The 23 T cell receptor beta chains given below trace back to one sample, sequenced in a study of OX40 agonist ivuxolimab in advanced cancers. Only in-frame clones appear in the TCRdb table, and some are missing; sequencing was by immunoSEQ multiplex PCR. Here the sample spans over 70,000 clones, roughly 93% being singletons. The material sequenced was CD4+ or CD8+ T cells sorted from blood, taken in a trial of the OX40 agonist ivuxolimab. Source of these receptors: an adult with an advanced solid tumor such as melanoma, head and neck, liver or kidney cancer.

This clone was seen just once. This rearrangement joins TRBV6-4 to TRBJ1-2; weak D call: TRBD1 (6 bases). From germline, CDR1 is MRHNA and CDR2 SNTAGT. The CDR3 spans 13 residues. Deletions cut 6 bases from V and 7 bases from J, with 15 bases between. The CDR3 loop is CASRQQGLGGYTF. In DNA, the CDR3 is TGTGCCAGCAGACAACAGGGTCTGGGTGGCTACACCTTC.

The rearrangement joins TRBV11-2 to TRBJ1-3; D call uncertain. The CDR3 runs to 13 residues. Between the trimmed V and J ends, which lost 1 base and 3 bases, there was a span of 4 bases. Per the germline V gene, CDR1 is SGHAT and CDR2 is FQNNGV. CDR3 coding DNA: TGTGCCAGCAGCTTAGGGCTTGGAAACACCATATATTTT. Protein: CASSLGLGNTIYF.

The chain links TRBV27 to TRBJ2-6, with 12 nucleotides matching TRBD1. This CDR3 spans 17 amino acids. CDR1 is MNHEY and CDR2 is SMNVEV in the germline V gene (reference sequence). V gave up 4 bases and J gave up 2 bases; unmatched junction bases: 3. The CDR3 DNA follows: TGTGCCAGCAGTTCCGGGACAGGGGGCGCTGGGGCCAACGTCCTGACTTTC. Translating gives CASSSGTGGAGANVLTF.

This clone was counted once. This chain joins TRBV14 and TRBJ2-5, with 7 nucleotides matching TRBD1. Matching the DNA end better, TRBJ2-7 makes the J call doubtful. Germline loops: CDR1 SGHDN, CDR2 FVKESK. CDR3 length equals 14 residues. CDR3 sequence (DNA): TGTGCCAGCAGCCTAGACAGGGTGGTATACGAGCAGTACTTC. As protein: CASSLDRVVYEQYF.

The chain combines TRBV18 with TRBJ2-1; 12 positions match TRBD2. The CDR3 is 18 amino acids. Trimming removed 1 base from V and 0 bases from J; junction bases left unmatched: 4. Germline CDR1 and CDR2: KGHSH and LQKENI. For the CDR3, the DNA is TGTGCCAGCTCACCACGGACTAGCGGGGCCAGCTCCTACAATGAGCAGTTCTTC. Translating it yields CASSPRTSGASSYNEQFF.

This sequence joins TRBV11-1 and TRBJ2-7; the D gene is possibly TRBD2 (6 bases). Germline CDR1 reads SGHAT; CDR2 reads FQDESV (reference sequence). There are 15 residues in the CDR3. Trimming shortened V by 4 bases and J by 1 base, and 14 bases separated the two germline ends. Here the CDR3 reads CASSYSLARSYEQYF. The CDR3 coding sequence is TGTGCCAGCAGCTACTCACTAGCCCGATCCTACGAGCAGTACTTC. Variable domain in full (rest from reference TRBV11-1 and TRBJ2-7): EAEVAQSPRYKITEKSQAVAFWCDPISGHATLYWYRQILGQGPELLVQFQDESVVDDSQLPKDRFSAERLKGVDSTLKIQPAELGDSAMYLCASSYSLARSYEQYFGPGTRLTVT.

The table lists this clone with a few counts. The chain links TRBV11-2 to TRBJ1-1, with TRBD1 as a possible D gene (6 bases). Germline CDR1 and CDR2: SGHAT and FQNNGV. The CDR3 contains 14 residues. V was cut by 5 bases and J by 7 bases, with 17 bases left in between. In DNA form, the CDR3 reads TGTGCCAGCAGCCTGGGACAAACGGGCCGTGAAGCTTTCTTT. Its translation: CASSLGQTGREAFF.

As DNA, the CDR3 is TGCAGCGTTGTAGGGCGGGACAGGGATGACTATGGCTACACCTTC. Protein sequence: CSVVGRDRDDYGYTF. The chain is built from TRBV29-1 and TRBJ1-2, with 9 bases lining up with TRBD1. This CDR3 comprises 15 residues. Germline V gene data show CDR1 as SQVTM and CDR2 as ANQGSEA. The trim removed 4 bases at V and 3 bases at J, leaving 9 bases unmatched.

The chain uses TRBV19 and TRBJ1-3; D perhaps matches TRBD1 (5 bases). The CDR3 covers 13 residues. The germline gives CDR1 LNHDA, CDR2 SQIVND (reference sequence). V was cut by 5 bases and J by 10 bases, with 15 bases left in between. CDR3 region: CASSEGTTGTIYF. DNA for the CDR3: TGTGCCAGTAGTGAGGGGACTACGGGGACCATATATTTT.

The genes are TRBV4-2 and TRBJ2-3; D unresolved. Germline CDR1 LGHNA, CDR2 YNFKEQ. The CDR3 spans 14 residues. Trimming took 2 bases from V and 4 from J, leaving 10 bases between them. The CDR3 is CASSQWAGPDTQYF. CDR3 in DNA: TGTGCCAGCAGCCAATGGGCCGGGCCAGATACGCAGTATTTT.

The chain links TRBV19 to TRBJ2-2; D uncertain. Germline V gene data show CDR1 as LNHDA and CDR2 as SQIVND (reference sequence). V was trimmed by 8 bases and J by 7 bases, leaving 11 bases between them. The CDR3 loop spans 12 amino acids. The chain's CDR3 is CASSEPGGELFF. In nucleotides, the CDR3 is TGTGCCAGTTCGGAGCCGGGCGGGGAGCTGTTTTTT.

The J gene is TRBJ2-5, the V gene TRBV5-4, with a weak D call TRBD2 (6 bases). The CDR3 totals 14 residues. V lost 0 bases and J lost 2, with 8 bases in between. CDR1 and CDR2 (germline): SGHNT, YYREEE (reference sequence). DNA for the CDR3: TGTGCCAGCAGCTTGGGGCGGGGTCAAGAGACCCAGTACTTC. Amino acids: CASSLGRGQETQYF.

This sequence joins TRBV14 and TRBJ2-1; TRBD2 aligns across 7 bases. CDR3 size: 16 residues. The trim removed 2 bases at V and 10 bases at J, leaving 14 bases unmatched. The germline V gene encodes CDR1 SGHDN and CDR2 FVKESK. The CDR3 bases are TGTGCCAGCAGCCAACTTGCCCGCGGGGAGGGAAACGAGCAGTTCTTC. Its protein product is CASSQLARGEGNEQFF.

The rearrangement uses TRBV5-4 and TRBJ2-1, with 7 bases lining up with TRBD2. In germline, CDR1 is SGHNT, CDR2 YYREEE (reference sequence). The CDR3 has 15 residues. Unmatched junction bases numbered 5, after V lost 4 bases and J lost 1 base. CDR3 sequence reads: CASSRTRSSYNEQFF. The CDR3 nucleotides read TGTGCCAGCAGCCGGACTAGATCTTCCTACAATGAGCAGTTCTTC.

The chain recombines TRBV9 with TRBJ2-3; TRBD2 matches 8 bases. Germline trimming cut 4 bases from V and 6 bases from J; bases unmatched to any gene: 13. Per the germline V gene, CDR1 is SGDLS and CDR2 is YYNGEE. CDR3 length: 16 amino acids. This CDR3 reads CASSFHPGRARDTQYF. CDR3 nucleotide sequence: TGTGCCAGCAGCTTCCACCCCGGGAGGGCCAGGGATACGCAGTATTTT.

V gene TRBV7-6 combines with J gene TRBJ2-2, with TRBD1 as a possible D gene (5 bases). Germline-derived CDR1 and CDR2 are SGHVS and FNYEAQ. The CDR3 length is 15 residues. With 1 base removed from V and 3 bases from J, the gap between germline ends came to 9 bases. The CDR3 sequence is CASSLGGADTGELFF. CDR3 coding DNA: TGTGCCAGCAGCTTAGGGGGCGCCGACACCGGGGAGCTGTTTTTT. The whole variable domain, filled in from reference TRBV7-6 and TRBJ2-2, reads GAGVSQSPRYKVTKRGQDVALRCDPISGHVSLYWYRQALGQGPEFLTYFNYEAQQDKSGLPNDRFSAERPEGSISTLTIQRTEQRDSAMYRCASSLGGADTGELFFGEGSRLTVL.

This chain joins TRBV6-5 and TRBJ2-7, with D unclear. Trimming pared 0 bases from V and 4 bases from J, leaving 13 bases between. The CDR3 covers 15 residues. Germline V gene lookup returns CDR1 MNHEY and CDR2 SVGAGI. CDR3 loop: CASSYSSRIGYEQYF. In nucleotides, the CDR3 is TGTGCCAGCAGTTACTCGAGTAGGATCGGTTACGAGCAGTACTTC.

The genes are TRBV21-1 and TRBJ1-1; the table assigns TRBD1, which was not confirmed against the DNA. TRBV21-1 is described as a pseudogene. This CDR3 has 15 amino acids. Written as DNA, the CDR3 is TGTGCCAGCAGCCCCCGGGACAGGGTAATCACTGAAGCTTTCTTT. Translation gives CASSPRDRVITEAFF.

V gene TRBV7-7 combines with J gene TRBJ2-7; D uncertain. The CDR3 runs 13 residues. Trimming shortened V by 3 bases and J by 0 bases, and 6 bases separated the two germline ends. The V gene's germline CDR1 is SSHAT and CDR2 FNYEAQ (reference sequence). CDR3 DNA sequence: TGTGCCAGCAGCTTTGGAAGCTCCTACGAGCAGTACTTC. This encodes CASSFGSSYEQYF.

The chain couples TRBV7-2 to TRBJ2-7; D is possibly TRBD2 (5 bases). Germline V gene lookup returns CDR1 SGHTA and CDR2 FQGNSA. V lost 4 bases, J lost 4 bases, and 23 bases lay in between. The CDR3 contains 17 residues. CDR3 residues: CASSSPRIGGRSYEQYF. DNA for the CDR3: TGTGCCAGCAGCTCCCCTCGGATCGGTGGGAGATCTTACGAGCAGTACTTC. Drawing the rest from reference TRBV7-2 and TRBJ2-7, the complete variable domain is GAGVSQSPSNKVTEKGKDVELRCDPISGHTALYWYRQSLGQGLEFLIYFQGNSAPDKSGLPSDRFSAERTGGSVSTLTIQRTQQEDSAVYLCASSSPRIGGRSYEQYFGPGTRLTVT.

This clone was seen once. This chain links TRBV11-3 with TRBJ2-1; 10 nucleotides align to TRBD2. Losses at the gene ends were 1 base for V and 8 bases for J; bases not matched to a gene: 8. The CDR3 is made up of 16 amino acids. CDR1 is SGHNT, CDR2 YENEEA, per germline. CDR3 sequence reads: CASSLASGRTGDEQFF. The CDR3 nucleotides read TGTGCCAGCAGCTTAGCTAGCGGGAGAACGGGCGATGAGCAGTTCTTC.

The J gene is TRBJ1-6, the V gene TRBV5-1; D is perhaps TRBD1 (5 bases). The CDR3 runs to 15 residues. The V end lost 0 bases, the J end lost 11 bases, and 15 bases lay between the germline ends. Germline V CDR1 and CDR2: SGHRS, YFSETQ. The CDR3 region is CASSLAGGVKTPLHF. The CDR3 DNA sequence: TGCGCCAGCAGCTTGGCGGGGGGGGTCAAAACACCCCTCCACTTT.

The rearrangement joins TRBV27 to TRBJ2-7; D is ambiguous. CDR1 and CDR2 from the germline V gene are MNHEY and SMNVEV (reference sequence). V lost 2 bases to trimming and J lost 4 bases, with 9 bases between them. The CDR3 has 13 amino acids. DNA of the CDR3: TGTGCCAGCAGTTTAAAGCTAGGTTACGAGCAGTACTTC. Its translation is CASSLKLGYEQYF.